These T cell receptor beta chains were read from a single sample in a study of shared clonotypes between healthy human individuals. TCRdb's copy holds only in-frame clones and misses some; the assay was immunoSEQ multiplex PCR. The sample consists of under 850,000 clones, roughly 72% of them appearing once. Sequencing used memory CD4+ T cells sorted from blood. The receptors were sampled from a woman aged 30 to 39 in good health. The CDR3 runs from the conserved cysteine through the conserved F or W. D genes are given only for firm matches. Clone sizes are given selectively: once, few, many, or a class where the clone is expanded.

>NA|TRBV18|TRBJ2-7|NA
TGTGCCAGCTCACTTGTAGCCTACGAGCAGTACTTC
CASSLVAYEQYF
>NA|TRBV7-6|TRBJ1-5|NA
TGTGCCAGCAGCCCCGAGAGTAGGGGGGTGAGCAATCAGCCCCAGCATTTT
CASSPESRGVSNQPQHF
>NA|TRBV28|TRBJ1-2|NA
TGTGCCAGCAGCAAGGGACCGAACTATGGCTACACCTTC
CASSKGPNYGYTF
>NA|TRBV15|TRBJ2-4|NA
TGTGCCACCAGCAGAGAATTGGAAAGCGGGTGGGCCAAAAACATTCAGTACTTC
CATSRELESGWAKNIQYF
>few|TRBV30|TRBJ2-7|NA
TGTGCCTGGAGTCCTCATAACAGGGACGAGCAGTACTTC
CAWSPHNRDEQYF
>NA|TRBV29-1|TRBJ1-2|NA
TGCAGCGTTGAAGATGGGCAGGGTGACACCTTC
CSVEDGQGDTF
>NA|TRBV2|TRBJ2-7|TRBD2
TGTGCCAGCAGACTAAGACTAGCGGGAGAAGGCGAGCAGTACTTC
CASRLRLAGEGEQYF
>NA|TRBV27|TRBJ2-4|NA
TGTGCCAGCAGTCCCCCTGCGAACGTGGCCAAAAACATTCAGTACTTC
CASSPPANVAKNIQYF
>NA|TRBV11-2|TRBJ2-1|NA
TGTGCCAGCAGCACCGACTGGAGCTCCTACAATGAGCAGTTCTTC
CASSTDWSSYNEQFF
>many|TRBV7-9|TRBJ1-4|TRBD1
TGTGCCAGCAGCTCGACCGTACAGGGGGCGGGGGAAAAACTGTTTTTT
CASSSTVQGAGEKLFF
>NA|TRBV2|TRBJ2-7|NA
TGTGCCAGCAGTCCTCAAGGACCCTACGAGCAGTACTTC
CASSPQGPYEQYF
>NA|TRBV28|TRBJ2-1|TRBD2
TGTGCCAGCAGTTCCACAACGACTAGCGGGACGTTTAATGAGCAGTTCTTC
CASSSTTTSGTFNEQFF
>NA|TRBV5-5|TRBJ2-7|NA
TGTGCCAGCAGCACAACCCGGGACACTAACGAGCAGTACTTC
CASSTTRDTNEQYF
>NA|TRBV19|TRBJ1-3|NA
TGTGCCAGTACCCGTGGGAGCTCTGGAAACACCATATATTTT
CASTRGSSGNTIYF
>NA|TRBV5-4|TRBJ2-3|NA
TGTGCCTCAGGAAGGGACGCTGGGGCAGATACGCAGTATTTT
CASGRDAGADTQYF
>NA|TRBV18|TRBJ2-3|NA
TGTGCCAGCTCACCTCCGAGAGGGGGTGAAAAGACAGATACGCAGTATTTT
CASSPPRGGEKTDTQYF
>NA|TRBV5-1|TRBJ2-7|NA
TGCGCCAGCAGCTTGGAGGGGACCGGCGAGCAGTACTTC
CASSLEGTGEQYF
>NA|TRBV18|TRBJ1-3|NA
TGTGCCAGCTCACCCCTTCTAGAAGGAAGCTCTGGAAACACCATATATTTT
CASSPLLEGSSGNTIYF
>NA|TRBV6-1|TRBJ2-7|NA
TGTGCCAGCAGTGAAACCGACGGTCCCTACGAGCAGTACTTC
CASSETDGPYEQYF
>NA|TRBV25-1|TRBJ2-1|TRBD1
TGTGCCAGCAGCCGGGACAGGGATGGTGATGAGCAGTTCTTC
CASSRDRDGDEQFF
>NA|TRBV18|TRBJ2-7|TRBD2
TGTGCCAGCTCACCTACTAGCGGGGGGATGCGGAGCGAGCAGTACTTC
CASSPTSGGMRSEQYF
>NA|TRBV29-1|TRBJ1-1|NA
TGCAGCGTTTTTAGAAGAAGCAGGGGTATGAACACTGAAGCTTTCTTT
CSVFRRSRGMNTEAFF
>NA|TRBV7-2|TRBJ1-1|NA
TGTGCCAGCAGCTTACAGGGAGATACTGAAGCTTTCTTT
CASSLQGDTEAFF
>NA|TRBV7-9|TRBJ2-1|TRBD1
TGTGCCAGCAGCTTAGACCAGGTGGACAGGGACCTGTTCTTC
CASSLDQVDRDLFF
>NA|TRBV13|TRBJ1-1|NA
TGTGCCAGCAGCGGGGACACCACTGAAGCTTTCTTT
CASSGDTTEAFF
>once|TRBV4-2|TRBJ2-2|NA
TGTGCCAGCAGCCAAGATCCGGGGTTCACCGGGGAGCTGTTTTTT
CASSQDPGFTGELFF
>NA|TRBV4-1|TRBJ1-3|NA
TGCGCCAGCAGCCAAGTTGGAGCAAACTCTGGAAACACCATATATTTT
CASSQVGANSGNTIYF
>NA|TRBV28|TRBJ2-7|NA
TGTGCCAGCAGCCCCTGGCTAGAGGGGCGCGAGCAGTACTTC
CASSPWLEGREQYF
>NA|TRBV5-5|TRBJ2-3|NA
TGTGCCAGCAGCCCAGCTGCTACTAGCAGGGCAGATACGCAGTATTTT
CASSPAATSRADTQYF
>NA|TRBV6-4|TRBJ2-2|NA
TGTGCCAGCAGTGACTCTTTCCGCACCGGGGAGCTGTTTTTT
CASSDSFRTGELFF
>NA|TRBV28|TRBJ2-4|NA
TGTGCCAGCAGCCCCGCAGGGGATGAGTCCAAAAACATTCAGTACTTC
CASSPAGDESKNIQYF
>NA|TRBV30|TRBJ2-2|TRBD2
TGTGCCTGGAGTGTACCCCTGGCTAGCGGGAGTTTAGGCACCGGGGAGCTGTTTTTT
CAWSVPLASGSLGTGELFF
>few|TRBV19|TRBJ2-5|TRBD1
TGTGCCAGTAGTGTAGGACAGGGGATCGGAGAGACCCAGTACTTC
CASSVGQGIGETQYF
>NA|TRBV7-9|TRBJ2-2|NA
TGTGCCAGCAGCAACCCCTCAAGGGACAAGCGGTACACCGGGGAGCTGTTTTTT
CASSNPSRDKRYTGELFF
>NA|TRBV13|TRBJ2-3|NA
TGTGCCAGCAGCACACGAGATTTTGGCACAGATACGCAGTATTTT
CASSTRDFGTDTQYF
>NA|TRBV11-3|TRBJ2-2|NA
TGTGCCAGCAGCTTAGCACCGGGACTCAACACCGGGGAGCTGTTTTTT
CASSLAPGLNTGELFF
>few|TRBV6-1|TRBJ2-7|NA
TGTGCCAGCGGACACGTTCGGGGCGAGCAGTACTTC
CASGHVRGEQYF